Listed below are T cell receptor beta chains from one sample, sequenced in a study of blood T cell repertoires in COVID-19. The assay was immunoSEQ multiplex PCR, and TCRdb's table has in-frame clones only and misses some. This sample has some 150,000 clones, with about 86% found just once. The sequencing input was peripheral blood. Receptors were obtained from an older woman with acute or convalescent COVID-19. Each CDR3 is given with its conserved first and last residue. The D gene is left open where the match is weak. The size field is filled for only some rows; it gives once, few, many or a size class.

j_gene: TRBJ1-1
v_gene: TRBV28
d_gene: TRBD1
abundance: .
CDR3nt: TGTGCCAGCAGTTTAAAGGGGGCGTACACTGAAGCTTTCTTT
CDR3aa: CASSLKGAYTEAFF

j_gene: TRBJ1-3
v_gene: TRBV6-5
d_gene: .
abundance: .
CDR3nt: TGTGCCAGCAGTTACTCGACGGGGACTGGAAACACCATATATTTT
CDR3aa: CASSYSTGTGNTIYF

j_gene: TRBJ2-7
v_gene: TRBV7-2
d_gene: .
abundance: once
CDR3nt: TGTGCCAGCAGCCCCCGCGACGGAGCGGGTAACCCCGAGCAGTACTTC
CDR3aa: CASSPRDGAGNPEQYF

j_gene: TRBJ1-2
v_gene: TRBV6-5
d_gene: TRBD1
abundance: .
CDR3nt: TGTGCCAGCGGAAAACAGGGGACCTATGGCTACACCTTC
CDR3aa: CASGKQGTYGYTF

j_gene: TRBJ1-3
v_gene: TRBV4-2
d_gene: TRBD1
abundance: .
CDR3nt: TGTGCCAGCAGCCAAGTTTCCGGACAGGGGTTCCGTGGAAACACCATATATTTT
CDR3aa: CASSQVSGQGFRGNTIYF

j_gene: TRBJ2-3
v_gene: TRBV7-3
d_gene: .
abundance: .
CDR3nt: TGTGCCAGCAGCACTCCGACAGTATCAGATACGCAGTATTTT
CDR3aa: CASSTPTVSDTQYF

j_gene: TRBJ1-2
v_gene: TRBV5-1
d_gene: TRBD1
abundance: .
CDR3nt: TGCGCCAGCAGCTGGGGACAGGGCGCTGGCTACACCTTC
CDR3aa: CASSWGQGAGYTF

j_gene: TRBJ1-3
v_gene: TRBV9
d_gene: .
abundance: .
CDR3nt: TGTGCCAGCAGCACTACTGGAAACACCATATATTTT
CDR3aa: CASSTTGNTIYF

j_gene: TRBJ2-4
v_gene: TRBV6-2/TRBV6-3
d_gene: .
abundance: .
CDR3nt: TGTGCCAGCAGTTACTCGAGCCTACCAGGGGCCAAAAACATTCAGTACTTC
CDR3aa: CASSYSSLPGAKNIQYF

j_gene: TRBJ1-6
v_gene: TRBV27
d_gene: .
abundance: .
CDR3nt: TGTGCCAGCAGTCGTGCCGGGGTTTTGAATTCACCCCTCCACTTT
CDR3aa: CASSRAGVLNSPLHF

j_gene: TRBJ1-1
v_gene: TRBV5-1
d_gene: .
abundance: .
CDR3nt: TGCGCCAGCAGCGCGTCAGCAGGGATGGGCACTGAAGCTTTCTTT
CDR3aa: CASSASAGMGTEAFF

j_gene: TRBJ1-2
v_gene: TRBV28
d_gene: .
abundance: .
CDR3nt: TGTGCCAGCAATATAGGGACAAATAACTATGGCTACACCTTC
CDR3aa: CASNIGTNNYGYTF

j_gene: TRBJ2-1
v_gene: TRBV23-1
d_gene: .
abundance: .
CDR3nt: TGCGCCAGCACGCGGGTAAGCTCCTACAATGAGCAGTTCTTC
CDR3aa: CASTRVSSYNEQFF

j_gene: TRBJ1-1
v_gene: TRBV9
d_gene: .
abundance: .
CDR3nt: TGTGCCAGCAGCGTAGACAGGTTCCTGAACACTGAAGCTTTCTTT
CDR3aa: CASSVDRFLNTEAFF

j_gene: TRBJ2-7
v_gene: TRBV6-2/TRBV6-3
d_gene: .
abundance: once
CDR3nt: TGTGCCAGCAGTTACGGACAGTTACTCTACGAGCAGTACTTC
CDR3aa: CASSYGQLLYEQYF

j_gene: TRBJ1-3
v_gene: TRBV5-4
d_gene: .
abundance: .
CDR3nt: TGTGCCAGCAGCTTGGTTGGGGGCTCGGGAAACACCATATATTTT
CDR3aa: CASSLVGGSGNTIYF

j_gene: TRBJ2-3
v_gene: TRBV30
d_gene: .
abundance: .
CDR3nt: TGTGCCTGGAGTACGACACTCGGGGTAGATACGCAGTATTTT
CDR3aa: CAWSTTLGVDTQYF

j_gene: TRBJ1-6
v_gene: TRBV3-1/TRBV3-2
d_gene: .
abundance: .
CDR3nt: TGTGCCAGCAGCCAAGGCCGGGGGGGACAACTCTCCTATAATTCACCCCTCCACTTT
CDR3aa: CASSQGRGGQLSYNSPLHF

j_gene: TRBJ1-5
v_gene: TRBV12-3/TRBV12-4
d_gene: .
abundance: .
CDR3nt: TGTGCCAGCAGTTTTCGGAATCAGCCCCAGCATTTT
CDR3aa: CASSFRNQPQHF

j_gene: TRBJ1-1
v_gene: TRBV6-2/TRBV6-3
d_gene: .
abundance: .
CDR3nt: TGTGCCAGCAGTTACCCTACAGGGAATGAAGCTTTCTTT
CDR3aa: CASSYPTGNEAFF

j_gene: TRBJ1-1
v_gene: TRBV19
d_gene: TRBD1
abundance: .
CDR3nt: TGTGCCAGTATCCGACAGGGAGTCAGCACTGAAGCTTTCTTT
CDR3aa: CASIRQGVSTEAFF

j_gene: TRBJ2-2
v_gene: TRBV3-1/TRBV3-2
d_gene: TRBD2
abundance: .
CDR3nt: TGTGCCAGCAGCCATACTCCCCCGGGACTAGCGGGGGGGCATCGTACCGGGGAGCTGTTTTTT
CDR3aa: CASSHTPPGLAGGHRTGELFF

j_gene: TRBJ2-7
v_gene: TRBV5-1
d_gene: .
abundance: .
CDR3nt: TGCGCCAGCAGCAGCGAAACGGGACATAACATCTACGAGCAGTACTTC
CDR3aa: CASSSETGHNIYEQYF

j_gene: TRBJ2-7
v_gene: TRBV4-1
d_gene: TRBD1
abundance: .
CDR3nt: TGCGCCAGCAGCCGCTTGACAGGGCAGGACTACGAGCAGTACTTC
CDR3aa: CASSRLTGQDYEQYF

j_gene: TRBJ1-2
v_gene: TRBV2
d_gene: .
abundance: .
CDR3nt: TGTGCCAGCAGGCGGGGGGGTCTAGGTAACTATGGCTACACCTTC
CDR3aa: CASRRGGLGNYGYTF

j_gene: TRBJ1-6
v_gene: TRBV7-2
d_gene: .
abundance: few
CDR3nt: TGTGCCAGCAGCACCGGGAATTCACCCCTCCACTTT
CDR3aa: CASSTGNSPLHF

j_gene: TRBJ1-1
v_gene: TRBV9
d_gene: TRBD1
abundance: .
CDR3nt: TGTGCCAGCAGCGCAGTGGGACAGGGCTCCCCTGAAGCTTTCTTT
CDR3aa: CASSAVGQGSPEAFF

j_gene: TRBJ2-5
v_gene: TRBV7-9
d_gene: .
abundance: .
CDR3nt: TGTGCCAGCAGCTTACTTCAGGGCAGTGCAGGGACCCAGTACTTC
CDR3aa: CASSLLQGSAGTQYF

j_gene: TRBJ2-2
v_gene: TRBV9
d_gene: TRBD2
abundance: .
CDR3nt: TGTGCCAGCAGCAGCCGGGACTATTACACCGGGGAGCTGTTTTTT
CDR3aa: CASSSRDYYTGELFF

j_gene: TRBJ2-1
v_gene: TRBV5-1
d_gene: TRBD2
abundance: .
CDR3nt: TGCGCCAGCAGCCCAGCGGGAGTCTTAGGGGATGAGCAGTTCTTC
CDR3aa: CASSPAGVLGDEQFF

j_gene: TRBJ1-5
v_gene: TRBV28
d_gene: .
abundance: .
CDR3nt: TGTGCCAGCAGTTTGCCTTCATCCTGGGGACTTGGCAATCAGCCCCAGCATTTT
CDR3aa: CASSLPSSWGLGNQPQHF

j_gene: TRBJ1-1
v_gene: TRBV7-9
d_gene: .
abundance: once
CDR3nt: TGTGCCAGCAGCCCAGGGCGGGGGGGCGATAGGACTGAAGCTTTCTTT
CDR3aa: CASSPGRGGDRTEAFF

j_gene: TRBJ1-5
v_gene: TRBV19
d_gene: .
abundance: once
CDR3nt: TGTGCCAGTAGTATGGGACACAACAATCAGCCCCAGCATTTT
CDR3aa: CASSMGHNNQPQHF

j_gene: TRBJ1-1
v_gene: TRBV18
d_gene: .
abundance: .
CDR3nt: TGTGCCAGCTCACCACCGACAGGCAACTTCATGAACACTGAAGCTTTCTTT
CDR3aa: CASSPPTGNFMNTEAFF

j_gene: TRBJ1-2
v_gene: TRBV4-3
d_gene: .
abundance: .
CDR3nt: TGCGCCAGCAGCCAAGTCACAGGCACACTCTATGGCTACACCTTC
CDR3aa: CASSQVTGTLYGYTF

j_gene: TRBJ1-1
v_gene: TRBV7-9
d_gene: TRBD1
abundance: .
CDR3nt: TGTGCCAGCAGCTTAAATCCCGTCAGCAGGGGGTACACTGAAGCTTTCTTT
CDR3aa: CASSLNPVSRGYTEAFF

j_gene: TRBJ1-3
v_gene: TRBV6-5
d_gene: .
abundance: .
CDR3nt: TGTGCCACGATCGATCGGAGCTCTGGAAACACCATATATTTT
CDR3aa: CATIDRSSGNTIYF